This T cell receptor (beta chain) came from a study of blood T cell repertoires in COVID-19. Study-level background: The origin of the acute and convalescent COVID-19 samples was the United States, Italy and Spain.

Repertoires were generated with immunoSEQ multiplex PCR, while TCRdb's copy carries only in-frame clones and drops some. This sample has over 350,000 clones, with 87% found just once. V trimming: 0 bases; J trimming: 4 bases; junction bases outside the gene matches: 4. The CDR3 is 15 residues long. Germline-derived CDR1 and CDR2 are ENHRY and SYGVKD. This chain connects TRBV10-3 to TRBJ2-5, with TRBD1 matching over 8 bases. Input material: PBMCs or T cells enriched from blood (not recorded which). The receptor was derived from a woman between 50 and 59 years old who had recovered from COVID-19. The CDR3 loop reads CAISESPRGLETQYF. CDR3 DNA: TGTGCCATCAGTGAGTCTCCCAGGGGGCTAGAGACCCAGTACTTC.